These 8 T cell receptor beta chains were all obtained from the same sample, sequenced in a study of identical twins' blood T cells. TCRdb reprocessed the 5' RACE reads with MiXCR, giving one entry per CDR3 protein. The sample yields roughly 340,000 distinct CDR3 sequences, roughly 31% seen once. Sequencing input: PBMCs. All receptors come from a woman between 18 and 55 years old in good health.

This clonotype has ten or more counts. V usage is TRBV5-1 and J usage is TRBJ1-1; 9 bases map to TRBD1. Trimming took 0 bases from V and 6 from J; bases not matched to a gene: 3. Germline V gene lookup returns CDR1 SGHRS and CDR2 YFSETQ. This CDR3 is 14 amino acids long. CDR3 sequence reads: CASSLVGQGSEAFF. In DNA, the CDR3 is TGCGCCAGCAGCTTGGTGGGACAGGGATCTGAAGCTTTCTTT.

This clonotype was seen a handful of times. The rearrangement links TRBV20-1 to TRBJ1-1; 8 nucleotides match TRBD1. Unmatched junction bases numbered 5, after V lost 6 bases and J lost 5 bases. The CDR3 runs 12 residues. Per the germline V gene, CDR1 is DFQATT and CDR2 is SNEGSKA (reference sequence). Here the CDR3 reads CSAGQGGTEAFF. The CDR3 DNA is TGCAGTGCCGGACAGGGTGGAACTGAAGCTTTCTTT.

The chain carries TRBV12-3 or TRBV12-4 and TRBJ1-1; perhaps TRBD1 as D (6 bases). This CDR3 has 14 amino acids. Trimming removed 2 bases from V and 3 bases from J, with 10 bases in between. CDR3 in amino acids: CASSLRRGHTEAFF. The CDR3 nucleotides are TGTGCCAGCAGTTTACGACGGGGGCACACTGAAGCTTTCTTT.

Regarding this clonotype: Compared with germline, one end of the junction differs, possibly owing to a read error. The genes are TRBV11-3 and TRBJ2-3; D is possibly TRBD1 (6 bases). Germline CDR1 reads SGHNT; CDR2 reads YENEEA. This CDR3 contains 15 residues. The CDR3 bases are TGTGCCAACAGCTTTACAGGGCTTAGCACAGATACGCAGTATTTT. This sequence encodes CANSFTGLSTDTQYF.

This clonotype was detected only a few times. The chain couples TRBV20-1 to TRBJ2-2; TRBD1 matches at 7 bases. This CDR3 contains 14 residues. The junction had 8 bases not matched to a gene; V was cut back by 6 bases and J by 4 bases. Per the germline V gene, CDR1 is DFQATT and CDR2 is SNEGSKA (reference sequence). Written as DNA, the CDR3 is TGCAGTGCCCTGGCACAGGGGTCCACCGGGGAGCTGTTTTTT. Residues: CSALAQGSTGELFF.

The gene calls are TRBV7-6 and TRBJ2-2; D perhaps matches TRBD1 (6 bases). Germline V gene lookup returns CDR1 SGHVS and CDR2 FNYEAQ. V lost 5 bases, J lost 2 bases, and 18 bases lay in between. The CDR3 extends over 17 amino acids. CDR3 sequence reads: CASSLRLQGPNTGELFF. The CDR3 DNA reads TGTGCCAGCAGCCTCAGGCTACAGGGACCTAACACCGGGGAGCTGTTTTTT.

This clonotype occurred many times. Germline is not matched at one junction end, which may reflect a read error. CDR3 bases: TGTGCCAGCAGCCTCCTCGGGGACACTGAAGCTTTCTTT. Protein product: CASSLLGDTEAFF. V usage is TRBV5-1 and J usage is TRBJ1-1; unclear D gene. There are 13 residues in the CDR3. The germline V gene encodes CDR1 SGHRS and CDR2 YFSETQ.

The sample holds a few counts of this clonotype. Sequence at one end of the junction differs from germline and may be a read error. The gene calls are TRBV29-1 and TRBJ1-1, with 7 nucleotides matching TRBD1. Germline V lookup: CDR1 SQVTM, CDR2 ANQGSEA. The CDR3 contains 15 residues. The CDR3 DNA follows: TGCAGCGTTGGGGTCACGGGACAGCTGAACACTGGAGCTTTCTTT. Translated: CSVGVTGQLNTGAFF.